Below, 27 T cell receptor beta chains from the same sample are listed, as sequenced in a study of breast tumors, draining lymph nodes, adjacent tissues. TCRdb re-called the multiplex PCR reads with MiXCR, one entry per CDR3 protein. Of approximately 130,000 distinct CDR3 sequences listed, under 25% are singletons. The lymph nodes were axillary draining lymph nodes from breast cancer patients. Sample: axillary lymph node tissue. These TCRs come from a female donor with breast cancer. Some clones in this sample may be carry-over from other donors' samples.

This clonotype was picked up a small number of times. The gene calls are TRBV28 and TRBJ2-3, with D maybe TRBD2 (6 bases). V was shortened by 6 bases and J by 1 base, with 14 bases between the two germline ends. The CDR3 sequence is 15 residues long. CDR1 is MDHEN, CDR2 SYDVKM, per germline. The CDR3 loop reads CASSPGTYRTDTQYF. The DNA for the CDR3 is TGTGCCAGCAGCCCCGGGACTTATCGCACAGATACGCAGTATTTT.

This clonotype has only one observation. Without the conserved terminal phenylalanine or tryptophan, this CDR3 likely stems from a read error. The CDR3 reads CASSPSGSYNEQFS. The CDR3, as DNA: TGTGCCAGCAGCCCTAGCGGGAGCTACAATGAGCAGTTCTCC. The V call is TRBV27, the J call TRBJ2-1; 10 bases fit TRBD2. The V gene's germline CDR1 is MNHEY and CDR2 SMNVEV (reference sequence). The CDR3 extends over 14 amino acids. The V gene end was trimmed by 6 bases and the J gene end by 3 bases; junction bases not matched to a gene: 2.

This clonotype was detected ten times or more. The chain is built from TRBV6-2 or TRBV6-3 and TRBJ2-7, with D possibly matching TRBD1 (6 bases). Germline CDR1 is MNHEY and CDR2 is SVGEGT. Trimming pared 1 base from V and 0 bases from J, leaving 13 bases between. The CDR3 is made up of 16 amino acids. CDR3 bases: TGTGCCAGCAGTTACTTACAGGGCCGAAGCTCCTACGAGCAGTACTTC. Amino acids: CASSYLQGRSSYEQYF.

A note on this clonotype: Germline and junction disagree at one end, which may indicate a read error. The V and J genes are TRBV18 and TRBJ2-5; 15 bases line up with TRBD2. Germline CDR1 KGHSH, CDR2 LQKENI. The CDR3 sequence is 18 residues long. The CDR3 spells CTSSPLKGTSGGKETQYF. Written as DNA, the CDR3 is TGTACCAGCTCACCACTGAAGGGGACTAGCGGGGGGAAAGAGACCCAGTACTTC.

This clonotype came up many times. This chain connects TRBV4-3 to TRBJ2-7; TRBD2 aligns across 8 bases. The V segment lost 2 bases and the J segment 6 bases; nucleotides outside the gene matches: 6. The V gene's germline CDR1 is LGHNA and CDR2 YSLEER. The CDR3 has 14 amino acids. Written as DNA, the CDR3 is TGCGCCAGCAGCCAATTCGGGGGGGGTTTCGAGCAGTACTTC. Its protein product is CASSQFGGGFEQYF.

The chain links TRBV28 to TRBJ1-2, with a possible D match to TRBD1 (6 bases). Between the trimmed V and J ends, which lost 8 bases and 8 bases, there was a span of 21 bases. The V gene's germline CDR1 is MDHEN and CDR2 SYDVKM. This CDR3 is built from 14 residues. Here the CDR3 reads CASLSGGAGYGYTF. The CDR3 DNA is TGTGCCAGCCTTTCGGGGGGGGCAGGGTACGGCTACACCTTC.

This clonotype was seen many times. The J gene is TRBJ1-2, the V gene TRBV6-2 or TRBV6-3; 10 bases fit TRBD1. The CDR3 is 15 residues long. Per germline, CDR1 MNHEY and CDR2 SVGEGT. V lost 5 bases, J lost 5 bases, and 8 bases stayed unmatched. The chain's CDR3 is CASSTGQGGTYGYTF. The CDR3 DNA is TGTGCCAGCAGTACCGGACAGGGGGGGACGTATGGCTACACCTTC.

This clonotype was seen many times. The rearrangement joins TRBV4-3 to TRBJ2-7; D unresolved. V was pared by 0 bases and J by 3 bases, with 3 bases between. Germline values: CDR1 LGHNA, CDR2 YSLEER. There are 12 residues in the CDR3. CDR3 sequence: CASSQDGYEQYF. CDR3 sequence (DNA): TGCGCCAGCAGCCAAGATGGCTACGAGCAGTACTTC.

On this clonotype: One base away lies a much larger clone, so this may be a sequencing read error. The J gene is TRBJ2-3, the V gene TRBV29-1; 15 nucleotides agree with TRBD2. The CDR3 totals 16 residues. CDR1 is SQVTM and CDR2 is ANQGSEA in the germline V gene. This CDR3 reads CSGGLAGGSSTGTQYF. The CDR3 nucleotides read TGCAGCGGGGGACTAGCGGGAGGATCTAGCACAGGTACGCAGTATTTT.

This clonotype was seen repeatedly, ten times or more. The chain joins TRBV20-1 to TRBJ2-7; possibly TRBD1 for D (5 bases). Germline values: CDR1 DFQATT, CDR2 SNEGSKA (reference sequence). This CDR3 contains 16 residues. Trimming shortened V by 0 bases and J by 0 bases, and 15 bases separated the two germline ends. The CDR3 sequence: CSARDFQGISSYEQYF. The CDR3, as DNA: TGCAGTGCTAGAGATTTTCAGGGAATAAGCTCCTACGAGCAGTACTTC.

This clonotype occurred many times. The chain has TRBV6-1 and TRBJ2-7; D gene uncertain. Germline V gene lookup returns CDR1 MNHNS and CDR2 SASEGT. The V end was cut by 4 bases, the J end by 3 bases, with 10 bases between. The CDR3 has 13 residues. DNA for the CDR3: TGTGCCAGCAGTGTAACTGAATACTACGAGCAGTACTTC. Its protein is CASSVTEYYEQYF.

At least ten counts were recorded for this clonotype. CDR3 sequence reads: CASSRAISYNEQFF. The CDR3 DNA reads as TGTGCCAGCAGTCGCGCAATCTCCTACAATGAGCAGTTCTTC. The V call is TRBV27, the J call TRBJ2-1; D is uncertain. The germline CDR1 and CDR2 sequences are MNHEY and SMNVEV (reference sequence). The V gene lost 5 bases and the J gene lost 0 bases, with 8 bases spanning the gap. CDR3 length: 14 residues.

This clonotype was observed at least ten times. CDR3 sequence: CASSGTSASTDTQYF. The DNA of the CDR3 is TGTGCCAGCAGCGGGACTAGCGCAAGCACAGATACGCAGTATTTT. The chain recombines TRBV2 with TRBJ2-3; 10 nucleotides line up with TRBD2. The CDR3 spans 15 residues. The V segment lost 6 bases and the J segment 0 bases; nucleotides outside the gene matches: 3. The V gene's germline CDR1 is SNHLY and CDR2 FYNNEI.

In regard to this clonotype: It may be a read error: a sequence one base away is much more abundant. This chain connects TRBV20-1 to TRBJ2-1; 7 positions match TRBD2. V lost 4 bases to trimming and J lost 2 bases; unmatched junction nucleotides: 14. Germline V gives CDR1 DFQATT, CDR2 SNEGSKA (reference sequence). This CDR3 spans 17 amino acids. As DNA, the CDR3 is TGCAGTGCTATTGGGGCGAATGAAGGGAGGGCCTACAATGAGCAGTTCTTC. Protein: CSAIGANEGRAYNEQFF.

This clonotype was found many times. The chain couples TRBV2 to TRBJ2-7; 11 positions agree with TRBD2. This CDR3 has 14 amino acids. Germline CDR1 and CDR2: SNHLY and FYNNEI. V dropped 7 bases and J dropped 2; count of bases not matched to a gene: 4. The CDR3 region is CASTPTSGAYEQYF. CDR3 sequence (DNA): TGTGCCAGCACCCCGACTAGCGGGGCCTACGAGCAGTACTTC.

In this sample, this clonotype turned up many times. The chain combines TRBV6-1 with TRBJ1-5; D is unresolved. Germline CDR1 is MNHNS and CDR2 is SASEGT. This CDR3 spans 13 amino acids. Trimming pared 6 bases from V and 6 bases from J, leaving 12 bases between. The CDR3 DNA is TGTGCCAGCAGCCTAAGCCGGGTTCAGCCCCAGCATTTT. Its translation: CASSLSRVQPQHF.

The rearrangement uses TRBV6-6 and TRBJ2-2; 10 bases map to TRBD2. V shed 5 bases and J 3 bases; nucleotides not matched to a gene: 9. Germline V gene lookup returns CDR1 MNHNY and CDR2 SVGAGI (reference sequence). The CDR3 length is 17 residues. The CDR3 DNA reads TGTGCCAGCAGTGCCGTTAATGGACTAGCGGACACCGGGGAGCTGTTTTTT. Its translation: CASSAVNGLADTGELFF.

There are many counts of this clonotype. The rearrangement uses TRBV6-6 and TRBJ2-5, with a weak D call TRBD2 (5 bases). The germline V and J ends were trimmed by 6 bases and 5 bases, with 13 bases remaining between them. Per germline, CDR1 MNHNY and CDR2 SVGAGI (reference sequence). The CDR3 spans 13 residues. CDR3 region: CASRETSEETQYF. The CDR3 bases are TGTGCCAGCAGGGAAACTAGTGAGGAGACCCAGTACTTC.

As for this clonotype: Being one base from a much bigger clone, this may be a read error. The chain couples TRBV19 to TRBJ2-5; D possibly corresponds to TRBD2 (6 bases). The germline V gene encodes CDR1 LNHDA and CDR2 SQIVND (reference sequence). V was pared by 6 bases and J by 7 bases, with 15 bases between. This CDR3 comprises 13 residues. CDR3 sequence reads: CASSLAMGGTQYF. In DNA form, the CDR3 reads TGTGCCAGTAGCTTAGCGATGGGAGGGACCCAGTACTTC.

The sample holds a few counts of this clonotype. This may be a read error: a much more frequent sequence differs by one nucleotide. The chain uses TRBV5-1 and TRBJ2-7, with 11 bases matching TRBD2. J was trimmed by 5 bases and V by 5 bases; bases with no gene match: 18. The germline gives CDR1 SGHRS, CDR2 YFSETQ. CDR3 length: 18 amino acids. The CDR3 region has the DNA TGCGCCAGCAGTTTACCACCCGGACTAGCGGGTCCCGTCCACGAGCAGTACTTC. Its translation: CASSLPPGLAGPVHEQYF.

The sample holds many counts of this clonotype. The chain uses TRBV9 and TRBJ2-1, with unresolved D. V was cut by 1 base and J by 0 bases, with 2 bases left in between. The CDR3 totals 13 residues. CDR1 is SGDLS, CDR2 YYNGEE, per germline. CDR3 nucleotides: TGTGCCAGCAGCGTAACCTCCTACAATGAGCAGTTCTTC. It yields the protein CASSVTSYNEQFF.

The sample holds many counts of this clonotype. This rearrangement joins TRBV30 to TRBJ1-6, with 8 bases fitting TRBD1. The trim removed 0 bases at V and 6 bases at J, leaving 1 base unmatched. Germline CDR1 GTSNPN, CDR2 SVGIG (reference sequence). The CDR3 consists of 14 residues. DNA for the CDR3: TGTGCCTGGAGTGTCGGACAGGGTAATTCACCCCTCCACTTT. Its protein product is CAWSVGQGNSPLHF.

This clonotype was seen just once. Possible read error: a much larger clone is one base away. The V call is TRBV29-1, the J call TRBJ1-5; weak D call: TRBD1 (6 bases). The CDR3 has 12 amino acids. Germline loops: CDR1 SQVTM, CDR2 ANQGSEA. CDR3 in amino acids: CGYRDTDQPQHF. The CDR3, as DNA: TGCGGCTACCGGGACACCGATCAGCCCCAGCATTTT. The full variable domain, in which reference TRBV29-1 and TRBJ1-5 provide the parts outside the CDR3, is SAVISQKPSRDICQRGTSLTIQCQVDSQVTMMFWYRQQPGQSLTLIATANQGSEATYESGFVIDKFPISRPNLTFSTLTVSNMSPEDSSIYLCGYRDTDQPQHFGDGTRLSIL.

This clonotype was detected many times. This CDR3 reads CASSLFRRAIYEQYF. The CDR3 DNA follows: TGTGCCAGCAGCTTGTTTCGCAGGGCGATTTACGAGCAGTACTTC. This chain connects TRBV5-6 to TRBJ2-7; D possibly corresponds to TRBD1 (5 bases). This CDR3 comprises 15 residues. In germline, CDR1 is SGHDT, CDR2 YYEEEE. The V end was cut by 1 base, the J end by 4 bases, with 15 bases between.

This clonotype was counted between two and nine times. This chain connects TRBV28 to TRBJ2-5, with 9 positions matching TRBD2. This CDR3 has 15 amino acids. Germline V CDR1 and CDR2: MDHEN, SYDVKM. J was trimmed by 4 bases and V by 4 bases; bases with no gene match: 7. The CDR3 DNA reads TGTGCCAGCAGTTCCTCGACTAGCGGCCGAGAGACCCAGTACTTC. This sequence encodes CASSSSTSGRETQYF.

This clonotype was seen only a few times. The chain carries TRBV18 and TRBJ2-3; 12 nucleotides align to TRBD2. CDR3 length: 15 residues. With V trimmed by 4 bases and J by 4 bases, 3 bases remained unmatched. Germline CDR1 is KGHSH and CDR2 is LQKENI. The DNA for the CDR3 is TGTGCCAGCTCACACAGACTAGCGGGAGCAGATACGCAGTATTTT. Its protein product is CASSHRLAGADTQYF.

This clonotype was counted ten times or more. The chain combines TRBV5-8 with TRBJ2-3; no definite D call. Trimming took 0 bases from V and 0 from J, leaving 8 bases between them. CDR1 is SGHTS, CDR2 YDEGEE, per germline. CDR3 size: 15 residues. CDR3 nucleotides: TGTGCCAGCAGCTTGGCCCTGAGTAGCACAGATACGCAGTATTTT. Protein sequence: CASSLALSSTDTQYF.